This TCR beta chain was profiled in a study of cytomegalovirus exposure and HLA in healthy donors. Study outcomes and limitations: Some segments of the V type, notably TRBV6-2 and TRBV6-3, were excluded as indistinguishable.

Regarding this clone: Its target is not known.

The PCR employed 60 Vbeta primers together with 13 Jbeta primers. Data came from immunoSEQ multiplex PCR; TCRdb stores just in-frame clones and leaves some out. The data show roughly 170,000 clones, with approximately 77% seen just once and less than 2% held by the top ten. Germline V gives CDR1 SGHTA, CDR2 FQGNSA. V was trimmed by 4 bases and J by 7 bases, leaving 16 bases between them. The CDR3 consists of 15 residues. Sequencing was done on a sample of PBMCs. V usage is TRBV7-2 and J usage is TRBJ1-4; a possible D gene is TRBD1 (5 bases). The source is a male donor in good health and CMV-seronegative. The CDR3 here is CASSSTAGGGEKLFF. The CDR3 DNA reads TGTGCCAGCAGCTCTACGGCGGGGGGAGGTGAAAAACTGTTTTTT.